This entry lists 26 T cell receptor beta chains sequenced from one sample in a study of blood T cell repertoires in COVID-19. The method was immunoSEQ multiplex PCR; TCRdb's version includes in-frame clones alone and lacks a portion of them. The data show approximately 100,000 clones, roughly 80% seen once. Sequenced input: peripheral blood. The source of these receptors is an elderly woman with active or convalescent COVID-19.

The V and J genes are TRBV9 and TRBJ2-3, with D possibly TRBD2 on 6 matching bases. CDR1 and CDR2 (germline): SGDLS, YYNGEE. V lost 0 bases to trimming and J lost 3 bases, with 11 bases between them. CDR3 size: 15 residues. The CDR3 reads CASSVGPGETDTQYF. The CDR3 nucleotides are TGTGCCAGCAGCGTAGGTCCGGGAGAAACAGATACGCAGTATTTT.

This clone appeared a few times. The CDR3 DNA follows: TGTGCCAGCAGCCAAGATATCAGGAAGAATCAGCCCCAGCATTTT. Translated, it gives CASSQDIRKNQPQHF. The gene calls are TRBV3-1 (or the pseudogene TRBV3-2) and TRBJ1-5; unclear D gene. The germline V gene has CDR1 LGHDT and CDR2 YNNKEL (reference sequence). The CDR3 contains 15 residues. Trimming removed 0 bases from V and 4 bases from J, with 10 bases in between.

The chain carries TRBV18 and TRBJ2-7; TRBD1 matches 7 bases. The J segment lost 3 bases and the V segment lost 4 bases, leaving 12 bases of the junction unmatched. The CDR3 covers 16 residues. Germline CDR1 is KGHSH and CDR2 is LQKENI. The CDR3, as DNA: TGTGCCAGCTCACTGACTCCTCCGACAGGGAACTACGAGCAGTACTTC. Protein: CASSLTPPTGNYEQYF.

The rearrangement uses TRBV2 and TRBJ2-3, with 7 bases that match TRBD2. Germline V CDR1 and CDR2: SNHLY, FYNNEI. The CDR3 runs 13 residues. Trimming removed 4 bases from V and 6 bases from J; junction bases left unmatched: 4. For the CDR3, the DNA is TGTGCCAGCAGTGGTGGGAGGGTCGATACGCAGTATTTT. Its protein product is CASSGGRVDTQYF.

This rearrangement joins TRBV6-5 to TRBJ1-1; D unclear. CDR1 and CDR2 (germline): MNHEY, SVGAGI. V was shortened by 4 bases and J by 0 bases, with 9 bases between the two germline ends. The CDR3 has 14 amino acids. As DNA, the CDR3 is TGTGCCAGCAGTTTATCAGTTATGAACACTGAAGCTTTCTTT. This translates into CASSLSVMNTEAFF.

This clone showed up just a few times. V and J are TRBV7-9 and TRBJ2-3, with a weak D call TRBD2 (6 bases). V was trimmed by 5 bases and J by 3 bases, leaving 15 bases between them. CDR3 length equals 15 residues. The germline gives CDR1 SEHNR, CDR2 FQNEAQ (reference sequence). The DNA of the CDR3 is TGTGCCAGCAGCAGAGAAGCGCTAGCGACAGATACGCAGTATTTT. Translating it yields CASSREALATDTQYF.

This clone has only a few counts. The chain recombines TRBV2 with TRBJ1-5; 10 bases map to TRBD1. V dropped 6 bases and J dropped 4; count of bases not matched to a gene: 9. The V gene's germline CDR1 is SNHLY and CDR2 FYNNEI. The CDR3 is 16 amino acids. This CDR3 reads CASRATWTGGNQPQHF. CDR3 DNA sequence: TGTGCCAGCAGGGCTACTTGGACAGGGGGAAATCAGCCCCAGCATTTT.

The gene calls are TRBV9 and TRBJ2-1; 14 bases line up with TRBD2. CDR3 size: 18 residues. J gave up 6 bases and V 3 bases, and 11 bases lay outside the gene matches. Germline V gives CDR1 SGDLS, CDR2 YYNGEE. The CDR3 DNA sequence: TGTGCCAGCAGCGCCCGGGGGGGACTAGCGGGAGTTTTCAATGAGCAGTTCTTC. Its protein product is CASSARGGLAGVFNEQFF. Full variable domain (outside the CDR3, taken from reference TRBV9 and TRBJ2-1): DSGVTQTPKHLITATGQRVTLRCSPRSGDLSVYWYQQSLDQGLQFLIQYYNGEERAKGNILERFSAQQFPDLHSELNLSSLELGDSALYFCASSARGGLAGVFNEQFFGPGTRLTVL.

This chain links TRBV7-6 with TRBJ1-2; D is unclear. The V and J ends lost 1 base and 5 bases respectively, with 11 bases between them. Germline values: CDR1 SGHVS, CDR2 FNYEAQ. The length of the CDR3 is 14 residues. CDR3 coding DNA: TGTGCCAGCAGCTTAGGAGGTTTTGGGTATGGCTACACCTTC. Residues: CASSLGGFGYGYTF.

The chain combines TRBV6-1 with TRBJ1-1, with 9 bases matching TRBD1. The CDR3 has 16 amino acids. The V and J ends lost 4 bases and 3 bases, in that order; junction bases with no gene match: 9. CDR1 MNHNS and CDR2 SASEGT come from the germline V gene. The chain's CDR3 is CASSAGTGSSYTEAFF. CDR3 in DNA: TGTGCCAGCAGTGCCGGGACAGGGTCATCGTACACTGAAGCTTTCTTT.

This chain joins TRBV6-5 and TRBJ1-6; a weak D match, TRBD1 (5 bases). There are 14 residues in the CDR3. Looked up from germline, CDR1 is MNHEY and CDR2 is SVGAGI. Deletions cut 2 bases from V and 11 bases from J, with 13 bases between. DNA for the CDR3: TGTGCCAGCAGTTACGAGGTCGACAGACCACCCCTCCACTTT. Translated: CASSYEVDRPPLHF.

The J gene is TRBJ1-2, the V gene TRBV28; 8 nucleotides agree with TRBD1. The CDR3 has 12 residues. Germline values: CDR1 MDHEN, CDR2 SYDVKM. After removal of 6 bases from V and 6 bases from J, the junction contained 3 bases not matched to a gene. CDR3: CASRTGGHGYTF. The CDR3 DNA is TGTGCCAGCAGAACAGGGGGGCATGGCTACACCTTC.

The CDR3 DNA reads TGCGCCAGCAGCTCAGACAGGCCAAACACCGGGGAGCTGTTTTTT. Amino acid sequence: CASSSDRPNTGELFF. V and J are TRBV5-1 and TRBJ2-2; D possibly corresponds to TRBD1 (6 bases). Trimming stripped 3 bases from V and 2 bases from J, with 11 bases between. The CDR3 contains 15 residues. The germline CDR1 and CDR2 sequences are SGHRS and YFSETQ.

The rearrangement links TRBV12-3 or TRBV12-4 to TRBJ1-1; a weak D match, TRBD1 (5 bases). Trimming shortened V by 5 bases and J by 5 bases, and 12 bases separated the two germline ends. The CDR3 covers 13 residues. The CDR3 sequence: CASSTFGGTEAFF. Here the CDR3 DNA reads TGTGCCAGCAGTACCTTTGGGGGGACTGAAGCTTTCTTT.

The chain links TRBV7-2 to TRBJ2-7; TRBD2 aligns across 7 bases. CDR1 SGHTA and CDR2 FQGNSA come from the germline V gene. The CDR3 has 13 amino acids. With 5 bases clipped from V and 5 bases from J, the junction kept 6 bases outside the gene matches. CDR3 in DNA: TGTGCCAGCAGCGTAAGGGCGGGGGACGAGCAGTACTTC. Protein product: CASSVRAGDEQYF. Filled out from reference TRBV7-2 and TRBJ2-7, the complete variable domain reads GAGVSQSPSNKVTEKGKDVELRCDPISGHTALYWYRQSLGQGLEFLIYFQGNSAPDKSGLPSDRFSAERTGGSVSTLTIQRTQQEDSAVYLCASSVRAGDEQYFGPGTRLTVT.

The CDR3: CAWLGSRNTEAFF. In DNA, the CDR3 is TGTGCCTGGCTGGGCAGTCGGAACACTGAAGCTTTCTTT. The chain joins TRBV30 to TRBJ1-1; D is undetermined. V shed 5 bases and J shed 1 base, with 11 bases lying between them. Germline V gives CDR1 GTSNPN, CDR2 SVGIG (reference sequence). The CDR3 extends over 13 amino acids.

V is TRBV7-3 and J is TRBJ2-3, with 10 positions matching TRBD2. Germline V lookup: CDR1 SGHTA, CDR2 FQGTGA. Unmatched junction bases numbered 7, after V lost 4 bases and J lost 6 bases. The CDR3 runs to 15 residues. The CDR3 region is CASSSTSGLLDTQYF. CDR3 coding DNA: TGTGCCAGCAGCTCGACTAGCGGGCTATTGGATACGCAGTATTTT.

The chain combines TRBV19 with TRBJ2-7, with 7 bases identical to TRBD2. The CDR3 spans 15 residues. The germline CDR1 and CDR2 sequences are LNHDA and SQIVND (reference sequence). Trimming took 3 bases from V and 1 from J; bases not matched to a gene: 6. The CDR3 DNA reads TGTGCCAGTAGTATGGGAGGGTTCGGGTCCTACGAGCAGTACTTC. Protein product: CASSMGGFGSYEQYF.

The V and J genes are TRBV4-3 and TRBJ2-7; 12 bases are a match to TRBD2. The J segment lost 12 bases and the V segment lost 0 bases, leaving 9 bases of the junction unmatched. Germline V gene sequence: CDR1 LGHNA, CDR2 YSLEER. This CDR3 contains 15 residues. Here the CDR3 DNA reads TGCGCCAGCAGCCAAGATCCGTCTAGCGGGGGGGGTGTGTACTTC. Protein product: CASSQDPSSGGGVYF.

This clone was seen once. The sample carries other DNA sequences with the same CDR3. The rearrangement links TRBV29-1 to TRBJ1-1, with D hard to call. The V and J ends lost 3 bases and 1 base respectively, with 6 bases between them. CDR3 size: 12 residues. The germline CDR1 and CDR2 sequences are SQVTM and ANQGSEA. In nucleotides, the CDR3 is TGCAGCGTTGACCGGGGGAACACTGAAGCTTTCTTT. Translation: CSVDRGNTEAFF.

V and J are TRBV24-1 and TRBJ1-5; TRBD1 matches at 11 bases. J lost 0 bases, V lost 12 bases, and 9 bases had no gene match. The CDR3 contains 16 residues. Per germline, CDR1 KGHDR and CDR2 SFDVKD. CDR3 bases: TGTGCCCCGGGACAGGGGGGCCTTGGTAGCAATCAGCCCCAGCATTTT. Residues: CAPGQGGLGSNQPQHF.

The CDR3 sequence is CASSSPGQTYEQYF. The CDR3 DNA is TGTGCCAGCAGTTCACCGGGACAGACCTACGAGCAGTACTTC. This chain connects TRBV28 to TRBJ2-7, with 7 bases that match TRBD1. With 4 bases clipped from V and 2 bases from J, the junction kept 5 bases outside the gene matches. The CDR3 is made up of 14 amino acids. Germline CDR1 MDHEN, CDR2 SYDVKM.

The chain carries TRBV7-2 and TRBJ2-7; D unresolved. The CDR3 runs 14 residues. The germline V gene encodes CDR1 SGHTA and CDR2 FQGNSA. Trimming stripped 3 bases from V and 3 bases from J, with 12 bases between. CDR3 region: CASSLSTQSYEQYF. CDR3 nucleotides: TGTGCCAGCAGCTTGAGTACCCAAAGCTACGAGCAGTACTTC.

This clone was observed once. Additional DNA sequences in this sample encode the identical CDR3. The gene calls are TRBV7-2 and TRBJ1-2; D is perhaps TRBD1 (5 bases). V lost 2 bases to trimming and J lost 5 bases, with 24 bases between them. The germline gives CDR1 SGHTA, CDR2 FQGNSA. The CDR3 length is 18 residues. CDR3 loop: CASSLSASGRRSRYGYTF. CDR3 in DNA: TGTGCCAGCAGCTTATCCGCCTCAGGGCGCCGGAGCCGTTATGGCTACACCTTC.

The rearrangement uses TRBV5-4 and TRBJ2-7; 8 bases are a match to TRBD1. Trimming removed 4 bases from V and 3 bases from J; junction bases left unmatched: 3. Germline assignment: CDR1 SGHNT and CDR2 YYREEE (reference sequence). This CDR3 is built from 13 residues. CDR3 protein: CASSVTGGYEQYF. Written as DNA, the CDR3 is TGTGCCAGCAGCGTAACAGGGGGCTACGAGCAGTACTTC.

The chain carries TRBV7-2 and TRBJ2-5; TRBD1 aligns across 7 bases. The CDR3 spans 16 residues. Germline lookup yields CDR1 SGHTA and CDR2 FQGNSA. V shed 5 bases and J 1 base; nucleotides not matched to a gene: 10. DNA of the CDR3: TGTGCCAGCAGCCGGGACCTGACAGGGAGCCAAGAGACCCAGTACTTC. It codes for CASSRDLTGSQETQYF.